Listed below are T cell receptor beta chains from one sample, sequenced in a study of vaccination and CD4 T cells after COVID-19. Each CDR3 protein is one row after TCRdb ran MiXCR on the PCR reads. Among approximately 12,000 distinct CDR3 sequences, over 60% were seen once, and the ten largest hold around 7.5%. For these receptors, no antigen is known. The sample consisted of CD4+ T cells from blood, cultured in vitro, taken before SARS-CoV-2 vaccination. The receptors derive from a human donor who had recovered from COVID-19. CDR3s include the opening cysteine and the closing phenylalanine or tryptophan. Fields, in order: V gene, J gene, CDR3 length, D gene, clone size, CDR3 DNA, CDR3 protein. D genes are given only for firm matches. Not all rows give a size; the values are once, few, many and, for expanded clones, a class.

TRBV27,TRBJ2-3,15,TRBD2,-,TGTGCCAGCAGTGCAGCGGGGACTAGCACAGATACGCAGTATTTT,CASSAAGTSTDTQYF
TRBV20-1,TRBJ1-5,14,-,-,TGCAGTGCCCAACCGGGGGGTAGCAATCAGCCCCAGCATTTT,CSAQPGGSNQPQHF
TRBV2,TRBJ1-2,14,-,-,TGTGCCAGCCGCAGGACACTCCGAAACTATGGCTACACCTTC,CASRRTLRNYGYTF
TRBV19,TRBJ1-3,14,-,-,TGTGCCAGTAGTATTTCCAGGGCGGTTGGCACCATATATTTT,CASSISRAVGTIYF
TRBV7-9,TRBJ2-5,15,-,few,TGTGCCAGCAGCTTGGCGGGACTTTCCTGGGAGACCCAGTACTTC,CASSLAGLSWETQYF
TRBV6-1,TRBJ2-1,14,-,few,TGTGCCAGCAGCAAAGCGAGCTCCTACAATGAGCAGTTCTTC,CASSKASSYNEQFF
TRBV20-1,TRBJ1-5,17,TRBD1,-,TGCAGTGCTAGAGAGGTGTCTAGAGGGGGCGTCAATCAGCCCCAGCATTTT,CSAREVSRGGVNQPQHF
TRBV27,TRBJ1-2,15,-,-,TGTGCCAGCAGTTTAAGACAGCCATCTAACTATGGCTACACCTTC,CASSLRQPSNYGYTF
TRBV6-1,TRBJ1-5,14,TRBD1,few,TGTGCCACCCAGACAGGGGGCAGGGATCAGCCCCAGCATTTT,CATQTGGRDQPQHF
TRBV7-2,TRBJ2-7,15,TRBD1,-,TGTGCCAGCAGGGGGGGGACAGGGGTCTCCTACGAGCAGTACTTC,CASRGGTGVSYEQYF
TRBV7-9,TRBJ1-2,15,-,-,TGTGCCAGCAGCTACCAACCAGGGGAGGGGTATGGCTACACCTTC,CASSYQPGEGYGYTF
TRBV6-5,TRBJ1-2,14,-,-,TGTGCCAGCAGTTACTCGATCGAGGGGAATGGCTACACCTTC,CASSYSIEGNGYTF
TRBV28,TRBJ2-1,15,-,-,TGTGCCAGCAGTTTAACCCTCTTACTAGCTGATGAGCAGTTCTTC,CASSLTLLLADEQFF
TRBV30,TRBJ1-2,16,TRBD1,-,TGTGCCTGGAGTATAAGATGGGACAGAACTAACTATGGCTACACCTTC,CAWSIRWDRTNYGYTF
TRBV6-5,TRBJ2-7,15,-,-,TGTGCCAGCAGTTACTCAGGGGCCAGGGCCTACGAGCAGTACTTC,CASSYSGARAYEQYF
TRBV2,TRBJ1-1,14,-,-,TGTGCCAGCAGTGAACAGGGGAGAGATACTGAAGCTTTCTTT,CASSEQGRDTEAFF
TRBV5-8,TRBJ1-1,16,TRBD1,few,TGTGCCAGCAGCTTGGAGGCAGGGCCAGGGGGTAGTGAAGCTTTCTTT,CASSLEAGPGGSEAFF
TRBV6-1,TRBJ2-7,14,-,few,TGTGCCAGCGATTTTGGACAGTCGCGGGACGAGCAGTACTTC,CASDFGQSRDEQYF
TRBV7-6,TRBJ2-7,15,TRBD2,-,TGTGCCAGCAGCTTAGTTGCGGGAGAATCCCACGAGCAGTACTTC,CASSLVAGESHEQYF
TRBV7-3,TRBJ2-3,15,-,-,TGTGCCAGCAGCTTATCGGGACACAACACAGATACGCAGTATTTT,CASSLSGHNTDTQYF
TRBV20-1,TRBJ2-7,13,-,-,TGCAGTGCTATGGCCAGGGGAGAGGTCGAGCAGTACTTC,CSAMARGEVEQYF
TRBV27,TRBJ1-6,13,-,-,TGTGCCAGCAGTTTAACCTATAATTCACCCCTCCACTTT,CASSLTYNSPLHF
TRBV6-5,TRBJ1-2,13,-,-,TGTGCCAGCAGTTACCTTGAGGGGGGTGGCTACACCTTC,CASSYLEGGGYTF
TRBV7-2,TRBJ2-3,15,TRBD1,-,TGTGCCAGCAGCTTAGTTGGACAGGGGACAGATACGCAGTATTTT,CASSLVGQGTDTQYF
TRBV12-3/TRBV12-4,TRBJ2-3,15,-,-,TGTGCCAGCAACCAACGTCCGGACAGCACAGATACGCAGTATTTT,CASNQRPDSTDTQYF
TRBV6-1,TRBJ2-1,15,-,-,TGTGCCAGCAGCGGGACAAGGGACACCTACAATGAGCAGTTCTTC,CASSGTRDTYNEQFF
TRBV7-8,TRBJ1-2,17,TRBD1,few,TGTGCCAGCAGCAACAAGACAGGGACTGGACCTAACTATGGCTACACCTTC,CASSNKTGTGPNYGYTF
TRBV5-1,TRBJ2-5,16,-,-,TGCGCCAGCAGCTTGGTTGGGGGGGCTTCACGGGAGACCCAGTACTTC,CASSLVGGASRETQYF
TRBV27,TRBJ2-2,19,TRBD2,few,TGTGCCAGCACCAGGGGTAGGACTAGCGGAGCGGGGCACACCGGGGAGCTGTTTTTT,CASTRGRTSGAGHTGELFF
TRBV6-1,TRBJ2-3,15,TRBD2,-,TGTGCCAGCGGAAACCGGGCGGGGGGCACAGATACGCAGTATTTT,CASGNRAGGTDTQYF
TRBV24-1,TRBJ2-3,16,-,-,TGTGCCACCAGTGATTCCCAGGGCGGTACCACAGATACGCAGTATTTT,CATSDSQGGTTDTQYF
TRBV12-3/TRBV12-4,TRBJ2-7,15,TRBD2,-,TGTGCCAGCAGTCCGAGCGGGAGGGTTGACTACGAGCAGTACTTC,CASSPSGRVDYEQYF
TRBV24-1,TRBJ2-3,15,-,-,TGTGCCACCAGTGACTTCGTAAGGGGGACAGATACGCAGTATTTT,CATSDFVRGTDTQYF
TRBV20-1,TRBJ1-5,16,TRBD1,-,TGCAGTGCTACCACCGGGACAGGTCTTCGCGATCAGCCCCAGCATTTT,CSATTGTGLRDQPQHF
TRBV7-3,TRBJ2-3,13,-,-,TGTGCCAGCAGCTCACTAGCCGGAGATACGCAGTATTTT,CASSSLAGDTQYF
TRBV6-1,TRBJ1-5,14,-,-,TGTGCCAGCAGTGAACTAACGGACCATCAGCCCCAGCATTTT,CASSELTDHQPQHF
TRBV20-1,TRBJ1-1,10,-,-,TGCAGTGGGACGGCCGATGAAGCTTTCTTT,CSGTADEAFF
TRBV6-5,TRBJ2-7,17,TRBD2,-,TGTGCCAGCAGTTCCGGCGGGAGGGTTCAGGGCTCCTACGAGCAGTACTTC,CASSSGGRVQGSYEQYF
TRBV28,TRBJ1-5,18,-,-,TGTGCCAGCAGTTACCCCGGGATGGGGGGCACCGCGAATCAGCCCCAGCATTTT,CASSYPGMGGTANQPQHF
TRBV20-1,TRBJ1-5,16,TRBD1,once,TGCAGTGCTAGCGCTAAAGGGACAGCCTACAATCAGCCCCAGCATTTT,CSASAKGTAYNQPQHF
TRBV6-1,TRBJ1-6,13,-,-,TGTGCCAGCGGGGGGGCCTCGAGGTCACCCCTCCACTTT,CASGGASRSPLHF
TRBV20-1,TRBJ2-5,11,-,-,TGCAGTGCTGGGACCCAAGAGACCCAGTACTTC,CSAGTQETQYF
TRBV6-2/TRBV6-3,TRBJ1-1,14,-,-,TGTGCCAGCAGTTACCGGGTAGGGAACACTGAAGCTTTCTTT,CASSYRVGNTEAFF
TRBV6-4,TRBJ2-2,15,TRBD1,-,TGTGCCAGCAGTGAAGGACAGGGAAACACCGGGGAGCTGTTTTTT,CASSEGQGNTGELFF